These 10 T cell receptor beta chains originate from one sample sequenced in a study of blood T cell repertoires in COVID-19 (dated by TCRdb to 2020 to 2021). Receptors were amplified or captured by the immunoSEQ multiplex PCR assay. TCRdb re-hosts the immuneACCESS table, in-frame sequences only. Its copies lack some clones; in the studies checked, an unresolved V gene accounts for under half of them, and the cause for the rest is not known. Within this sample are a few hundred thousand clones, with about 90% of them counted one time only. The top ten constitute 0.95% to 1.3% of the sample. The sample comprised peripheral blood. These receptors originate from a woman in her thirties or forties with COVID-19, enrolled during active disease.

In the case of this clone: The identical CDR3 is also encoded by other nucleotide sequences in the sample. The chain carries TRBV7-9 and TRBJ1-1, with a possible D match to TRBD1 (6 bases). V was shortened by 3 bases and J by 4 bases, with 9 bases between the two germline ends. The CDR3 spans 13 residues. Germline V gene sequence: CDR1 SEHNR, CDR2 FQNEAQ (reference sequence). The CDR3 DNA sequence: TGTGCCAGCAGCTTGCAAGGGGGCACTGAAGCTTTCTTT. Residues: CASSLQGGTEAFF.

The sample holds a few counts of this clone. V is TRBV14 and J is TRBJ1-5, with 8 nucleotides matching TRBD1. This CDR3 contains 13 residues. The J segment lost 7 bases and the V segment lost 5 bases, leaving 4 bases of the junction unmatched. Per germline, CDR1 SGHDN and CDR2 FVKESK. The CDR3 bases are TGTGCCAGCAGCAGGGGACAGGCCCAGCCCCAGCATTTT. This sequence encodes CASSRGQAQPQHF.

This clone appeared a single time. The DNA of the CDR3 is TGTGCCAGCAGCCAGGACAGGGCTAACTATGGCTACACCTTC. Its translation: CASSQDRANYGYTF. The rearrangement links TRBV5-5 to TRBJ1-2, with 8 positions matching TRBD1. The CDR3 has 14 residues. Per the germline V gene, CDR1 is SGHKS and CDR2 is YYEKEE (reference sequence). Germline trimming cut 4 bases from V and 0 bases from J; bases unmatched to any gene: 2.

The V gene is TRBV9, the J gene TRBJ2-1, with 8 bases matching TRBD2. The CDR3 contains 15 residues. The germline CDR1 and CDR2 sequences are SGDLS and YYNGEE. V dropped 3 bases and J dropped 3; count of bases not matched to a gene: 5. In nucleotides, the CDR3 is TGTGCCAGCAGCGCCGGACTAGCTATCTACAATGAGCAGTTCTTC. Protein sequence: CASSAGLAIYNEQFF.

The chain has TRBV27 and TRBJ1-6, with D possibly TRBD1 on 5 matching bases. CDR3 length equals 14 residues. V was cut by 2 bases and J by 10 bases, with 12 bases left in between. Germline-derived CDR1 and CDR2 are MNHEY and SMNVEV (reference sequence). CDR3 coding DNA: TGTGCCAGCAGTTTAGGGGCTTCGTACTCACCCCTCCACTTT. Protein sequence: CASSLGASYSPLHF.

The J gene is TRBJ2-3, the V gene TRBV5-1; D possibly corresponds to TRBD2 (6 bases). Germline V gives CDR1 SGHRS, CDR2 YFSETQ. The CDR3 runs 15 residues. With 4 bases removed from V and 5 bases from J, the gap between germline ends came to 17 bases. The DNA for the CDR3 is TGCGCCAGCAGCCCCCCCGGGGGTGATGGAGATACGCAGTATTTT. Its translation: CASSPPGGDGDTQYF.

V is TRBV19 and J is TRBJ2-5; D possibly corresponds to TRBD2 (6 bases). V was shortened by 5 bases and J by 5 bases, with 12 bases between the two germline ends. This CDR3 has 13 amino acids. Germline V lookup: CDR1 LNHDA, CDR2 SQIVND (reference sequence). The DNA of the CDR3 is TGTGCCAGTAGTGAGACTAGGAGGGAGACCCAGTACTTC. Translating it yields CASSETRRETQYF.

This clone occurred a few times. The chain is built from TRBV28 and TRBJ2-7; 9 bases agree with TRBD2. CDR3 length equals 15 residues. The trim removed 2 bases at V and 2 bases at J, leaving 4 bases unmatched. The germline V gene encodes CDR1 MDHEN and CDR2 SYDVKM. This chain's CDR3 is CASSLVAGVPYEQYF. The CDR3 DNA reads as TGTGCCAGCAGTTTAGTAGCGGGAGTTCCCTACGAGCAGTACTTC.

CDR3 in DNA: TGTGCCAGTACCGCCTCCCACCGGCGGGATGAAAAACTGTTTTTT. Translated, it gives CASTASHRRDEKLFF. V gene TRBV19 combines with J gene TRBJ1-4; no firm D call. Germline V lookup: CDR1 LNHDA, CDR2 SQIVND (reference sequence). This CDR3 has 15 residues. V gave up 7 bases and J gave up 6 bases, with 18 bases separating them.

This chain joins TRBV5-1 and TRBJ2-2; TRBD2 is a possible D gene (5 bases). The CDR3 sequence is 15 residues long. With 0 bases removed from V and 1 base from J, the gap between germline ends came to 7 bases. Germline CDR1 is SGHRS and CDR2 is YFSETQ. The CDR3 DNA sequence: TGCGCCAGCAGCTTGGGCGGGTGGAACACCGGGGAGCTGTTTTTT. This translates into CASSLGGWNTGELFF.